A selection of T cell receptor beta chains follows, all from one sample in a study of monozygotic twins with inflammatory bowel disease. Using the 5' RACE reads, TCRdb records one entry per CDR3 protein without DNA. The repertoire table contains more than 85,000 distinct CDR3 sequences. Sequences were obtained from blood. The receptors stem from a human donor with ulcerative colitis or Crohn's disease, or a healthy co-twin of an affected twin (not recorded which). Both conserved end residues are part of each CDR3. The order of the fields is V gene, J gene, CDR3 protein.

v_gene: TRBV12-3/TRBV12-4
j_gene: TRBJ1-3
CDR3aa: CATMPQTDSGNTIYF

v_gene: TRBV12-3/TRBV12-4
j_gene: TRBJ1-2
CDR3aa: CASSPDTALSYTF

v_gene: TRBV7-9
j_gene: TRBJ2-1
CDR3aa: CASSPLAGWLGEQFF

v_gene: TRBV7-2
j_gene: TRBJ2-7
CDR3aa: CASSLDNRASFYEQYF

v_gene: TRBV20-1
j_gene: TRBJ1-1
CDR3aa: CSAWENTEAFF

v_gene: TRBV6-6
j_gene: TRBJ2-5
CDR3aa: CASSLGQPQETQYF

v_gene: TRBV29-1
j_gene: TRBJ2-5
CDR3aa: CSVVEGPSETQYF

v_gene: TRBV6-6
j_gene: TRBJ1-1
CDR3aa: CASTGMVSTEAFF

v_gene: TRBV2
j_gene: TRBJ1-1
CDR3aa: CASRGRRGTEAFF

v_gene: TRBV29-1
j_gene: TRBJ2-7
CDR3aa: CSVEEDPDRGRREQYF

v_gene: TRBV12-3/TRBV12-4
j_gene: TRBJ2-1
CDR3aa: CASSPTTELGGYNEQFF

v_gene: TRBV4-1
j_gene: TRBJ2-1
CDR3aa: CASSQARPGLAALGSYNEQFF

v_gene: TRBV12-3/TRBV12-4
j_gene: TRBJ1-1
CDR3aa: CASSDATGGANTEAFF

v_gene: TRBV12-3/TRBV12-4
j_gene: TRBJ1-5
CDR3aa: CASSLGRGRSNQPQHF

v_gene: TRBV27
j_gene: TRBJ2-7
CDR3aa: CASSRDRDSYSYEQYF

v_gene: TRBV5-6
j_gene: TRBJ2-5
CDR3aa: CASSLSVETQYF

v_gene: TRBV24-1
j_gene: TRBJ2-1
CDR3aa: CATSIPGTGEHEQFF

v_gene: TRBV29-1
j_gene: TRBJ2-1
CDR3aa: CSVGIRLRGEQFF

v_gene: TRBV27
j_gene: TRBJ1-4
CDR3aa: CASKGTSEKLFF

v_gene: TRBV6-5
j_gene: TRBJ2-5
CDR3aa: CASSWGLGVRETQYF

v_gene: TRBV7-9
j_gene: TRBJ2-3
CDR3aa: CASSSREGRPDTQYF

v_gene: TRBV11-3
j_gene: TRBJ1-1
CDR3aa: CASSSWTGMNTEAFF

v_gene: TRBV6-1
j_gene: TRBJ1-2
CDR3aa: CASERFNYGYTF

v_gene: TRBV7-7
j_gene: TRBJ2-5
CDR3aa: CASSTGPEGTQYF

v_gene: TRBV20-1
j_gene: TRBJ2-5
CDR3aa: CSFNPGLAEETQYF

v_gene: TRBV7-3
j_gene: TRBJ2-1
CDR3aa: CASSLSFAGGYNEQFF

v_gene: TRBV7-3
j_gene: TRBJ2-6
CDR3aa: CASSPTYSGANVLTF

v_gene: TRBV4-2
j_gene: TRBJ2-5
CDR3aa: CASSQDRDAVFQYF

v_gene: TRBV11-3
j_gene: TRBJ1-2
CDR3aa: CASSSGGYGYTF

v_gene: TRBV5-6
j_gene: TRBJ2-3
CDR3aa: CASTNRERSTDTQYF

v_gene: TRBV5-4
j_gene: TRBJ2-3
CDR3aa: CASSLVGGADTQYF

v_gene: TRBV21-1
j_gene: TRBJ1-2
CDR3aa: CASSNYRGNYGYTF

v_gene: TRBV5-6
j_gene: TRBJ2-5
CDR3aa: CASSFTTGGSGLETQYF

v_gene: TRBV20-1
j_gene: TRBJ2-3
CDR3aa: CSARGAGAITDTQYF

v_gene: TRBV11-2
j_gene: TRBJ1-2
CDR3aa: CASSLVSGYTF